This T cell receptor beta chain stems from a study of blood T cell repertoires in COVID-19 (dated by TCRdb to about 2020). Notes on the research overall: The collaborator samples originated in the United States, Italy and Spain and spanned the acute and convalescent phases of COVID-19. The material from the prospective study consisted of cDNA or gDNA derived from T cells, B-cell-depleted T cells, or PBMCs. The dataset comprised deeply sampled blood TCRbeta repertoires from subjects exposed to, actively infected with, or recovered from COVID-19. A freely available public database, intended as a resource for researchers studying the immune response to SARS-CoV-2, is where the repertoires were released. Samples came from the ongoing ImmuneRACE study (first 160 participants) plus 1,254 subjects from 6 global collaborators. Sample metadata almost always included a de-identified subject ID, COVID-19 status, age in years and sex. Where available, HLA class I and class II types were taken from metadata supplied by the sample provider and were not determined by assay-based typing. On the study overall, not on this receptor specifically: The amount of clinical and demographic metadata varied by source and participant and was provided uncurated.

TCRbeta CDR3 regions were amplified from genomic DNA using the immunoSEQ Assay, a bias-controlled multiplex PCR. The study's processing was this. The number of nucleated cells in each sample was estimated from the amplification of reference gene primers within the assay. Sequence reads were collapsed and filtered to measure the absolute abundance of every unique TCRbeta CDR3 rearrangement. Productive Simpson clonality was computed per sample as the square root of Simpson's diversity index over productive rearrangements. TCRdb limited this immuneACCESS table to in-frame rearrangements with V and J called. A share of clones is missing; checked studies link under half to unresolved V genes, and the rest is unexplained. V and J calls and clone size are copied from that table; D and trimming were computed from the DNA. The table for this sample lists around 370,000 clones; 87% of them were counted only once. The top ten clonotypes cover around 6% of the sample.

One collaborating source in Seattle enrolled patients while the patients were actively infected and followed the patients over time throughout the course of disease. Collaborating institutions collected whole blood in K2EDTA tubes following their own protocols. For TCRbeta analysis, collaborators shipped samples as frozen whole blood, isolated PBMCs, or DNA extracted from either of those sample types. According to the germline V gene (reference sequence), CDR1 reads MNHEY and CDR2 reads SMNVEV. Cut back by 0 bases and 2 bases, the V and J ends lie 11 bases apart. The CDR3 runs 15 amino acids, cysteine and phenylalanine included. Just CDR3 DNA is preserved here, 45 bases in frame from base 1. A note on this clone: There is no known antigen for this receptor. It has no much larger one-base neighbor in the sample; base qualities were not kept.

This receptor was taken from a woman aged 45-65 years with COVID-19, enrolled during active disease. The specimen was peripheral blood. The chain uses TRBV27 and TRBJ2-7; the D gene is perhaps TRBD2, from 5 matching bases. The DNA is as follows: TGTGCCAGCAGTTTATCCGCCGACGGGACCTACGAGCAGTACTTC. The translation is CASSLSADGTYEQYF.